The 21 T cell receptor beta chains presented below share a single source sample, sequenced in a study of T cell repertoires in ileal Crohn's disease (dated by TCRdb to 2018 to 2020). The library was built by means of the immunoSEQ multiplex PCR assay. TCRdb limited this immuneACCESS table to in-frame rearrangements with V and J called. A share of clones is missing; checked studies link under half to unresolved V genes, and the rest is unexplained. Recorded for this sample are a few thousand clones; around 95% of them occurred a single time. Over 0.25% of the sample rests with the top ten. Input material: ileal tissue. The receptors originated from an adult with Crohn's disease.

This clone was recorded once. The chain is built from TRBV5-1 and TRBJ2-2; 10 bases are shared with TRBD1. After removal of 0 bases from V and 4 bases from J, the junction contained 0 bases not matched to a gene. The CDR3 runs 15 residues. Germline loops: CDR1 SGHRS, CDR2 YFSETQ. CDR3 sequence (DNA): TGCGCCAGCAGCTTGGGGACAGGGGGCACCGGGGAGCTGTTTTTT. The encoded protein is CASSLGTGGTGELFF.

The rearrangement joins TRBV5-4 to TRBJ1-2; 9 bases align to TRBD1. Trimming removed 4 bases from V and 6 bases from J; junction bases left unmatched: 10. CDR1 and CDR2 from the germline V gene are SGHNT and YYREEE (reference sequence). The CDR3 totals 15 residues. The DNA for the CDR3 is TGTGCCAGCAGCCACCGGGGACAGGGAAGAAATGGCTACACCTTC. Its protein product is CASSHRGQGRNGYTF.

This chain uses TRBV4-2 with TRBJ2-2; no definite D call. The V end was cut by 0 bases, the J end by 5 bases, with 4 bases between. This CDR3 comprises 13 residues. From germline, CDR1 is LGHNA and CDR2 YNFKEQ. The CDR3 DNA follows: TGTGCCAGCAGCCAAGATAGTACCGGGGAGCTGTTTTTT. Its protein is CASSQDSTGELFF.

The chain uses TRBV9 and TRBJ2-7, with 8 positions matching TRBD2. The V and J ends lost 6 bases and 7 bases, in that order; junction bases with no gene match: 12. CDR3 length equals 14 residues. CDR1 and CDR2 from the germline V gene are SGDLS and YYNGEE. The CDR3 loop reads CASTPTGLAREQYV. CDR3 bases: TGTGCCAGCACCCCTACTGGACTAGCCAGGGAGCAGTACGTC.

The chain recombines TRBV30 with TRBJ1-1; no clear D. Trimming shortened V by 4 bases and J by 1 base, and 13 bases separated the two germline ends. The CDR3 sequence is 14 residues long. Per the germline V gene, CDR1 is GTSNPN and CDR2 is SVGIG (reference sequence). The CDR3 nucleotides read TGTGCCTGGAACGGCGGGAGGAGGAACACTGAAGCTTTCTTT. It encodes CAWNGGRRNTEAFF.

The chain couples TRBV28 to TRBJ1-4; tentatively, D is TRBD1 (5 bases). The germline gives CDR1 MDHEN, CDR2 SYDVKM. The CDR3 length is 14 residues. V was clipped by 5 bases and J by 12 bases, with 19 bases between them. The CDR3 nucleotides are TGTGCCAGCAGTGTCGGGACTGCTTACGGGGAACTGTTTTTT. Its protein product is CASSVGTAYGELFF.

The CDR3 bases are TGTGCCAGCAGTCCGGGACAGCTATTCTATGGCTACACCTTC. This encodes CASSPGQLFYGYTF. V usage is TRBV28 and J usage is TRBJ1-2; 7 bases agree with TRBD1. The germline CDR1 and CDR2 sequences are MDHEN and SYDVKM. There are 14 residues in the CDR3. V was pared by 5 bases and J by 4 bases, with 7 bases of the junction left unmatched.

This chain joins TRBV10-3 and TRBJ1-2; TRBD1 agrees at 7 bases. Germline-derived CDR1 and CDR2 are ENHRY and SYGVKD. V shed 5 bases, J shed 3 bases, and the junction held 3 bases outside the gene matches. CDR3 length: 13 amino acids. The CDR3 DNA sequence: TGTGCCATCAGTTACGGACAGGACTATGGCTACACCTTC. Amino acid sequence: CAISYGQDYGYTF.

This sequence joins TRBV27 and TRBJ1-2; the match to TRBD1 covers 7 bases. The trim removed 6 bases at V and 3 bases at J, leaving 7 bases unmatched. The CDR3 consists of 14 residues. Germline CDR1 is MNHEY and CDR2 is SMNVEV (reference sequence). CDR3 residues: CASRYRGKDYGYTF. DNA of the CDR3: TGTGCCAGCAGATACAGGGGCAAAGACTATGGCTACACCTTC.

The chain has TRBV29-1 and TRBJ1-5; 8 bases are a match to TRBD1. Germline V gene data show CDR1 as SQVTM and CDR2 as ANQGSEA. V lost 6 bases to trimming and J lost 4 bases; unmatched junction nucleotides: 8. The CDR3 covers 14 residues. CDR3 DNA: TGCAGCGTCGTAGAACAGGGGGGAAATCAGCCCCAGCATTTT. This sequence encodes CSVVEQGGNQPQHF.

CDR3 loop: CASSTTAGYNSPLHF. CDR3 DNA: TGTGCCAGCAGCACGACCGCAGGGTATAATTCACCCCTCCACTTT. The chain joins TRBV7-8 to TRBJ1-6; a possible D gene is TRBD1 (5 bases). CDR1 and CDR2 (germline): SGHVS, FQNEAQ. The CDR3 loop spans 15 amino acids. Between the trimmed V and J ends, which lost 5 bases and 4 bases, there was a span of 12 bases.

The gene calls are TRBV5-1 and TRBJ2-2, with 7 bases identical to TRBD1. With 0 bases clipped from V and 7 bases from J, the junction kept 3 bases outside the gene matches. There are 14 residues in the CDR3. CDR1 is SGHRS and CDR2 is YFSETQ in the germline V gene. The CDR3 spells CASSLGQGIGELFF. CDR3 DNA: TGCGCCAGCAGCTTGGGACAGGGCATCGGGGAGCTGTTTTTT. Supplemented by reference TRBV5-1 and TRBJ2-2, the full variable domain reads KAGVTQTPRYLIKTRGQQVTLSCSPISGHRSVSWYQQTPGQGLQFLFEYFSETQRNKGNFPGRFSGRQFSNSRSEMNVSTLELGDSALYLCASSLGQGIGELFFGEGSRLTVL.

This chain joins TRBV7-9 and TRBJ2-7; no definite D call. V was pared by 5 bases and J by 6 bases, with 11 bases between. There are 12 residues in the CDR3. Germline CDR1 reads SEHNR; CDR2 reads FQNEAQ (reference sequence). CDR3 coding DNA: TGTGCCAGCAGCCCCCCCAGCGTCGAGCAGTACTTC. Translating gives CASSPPSVEQYF.

The CDR3 DNA reads TGCGCCAGCAGCTTGGAACAGGGTCATGGCTACACCTTC. Encoded protein: CASSLEQGHGYTF. The rearrangement links TRBV5-1 to TRBJ1-2; tentatively, D is TRBD1 (6 bases). Germline-derived CDR1 and CDR2 are SGHRS and YFSETQ. CDR3 size: 13 residues. V dropped 0 bases and J dropped 6 bases, with 9 bases sitting between them.

The chain has TRBV28 and TRBJ1-5, with a weak D call TRBD1 (5 bases). Looked up from germline, CDR1 is MDHEN and CDR2 is SYDVKM. V was trimmed by 8 bases and J by 3 bases, leaving 17 bases between them. This CDR3 has 15 residues. For the CDR3, the DNA is TGTGCCAGCCTTTTAGGGGCGGCTTTCAATCAGCCCCAGCATTTT. Encoded protein: CASLLGAAFNQPQHF.

This chain joins TRBV5-1 and TRBJ1-6; no definite D call. This CDR3 contains 17 residues. The V end lost 3 bases, the J end lost 6 bases, and 19 bases lay between the germline ends. CDR1 is SGHRS, CDR2 YFSETQ, per germline. The CDR3 protein is CASSSAEGRGLNSPLHF. For the CDR3, the DNA is TGCGCCAGCAGCTCTGCAGAGGGCCGGGGTCTTAATTCACCCCTCCACTTT.

V is TRBV5-4 and J is TRBJ1-2, with 7 bases identical to TRBD1. This CDR3 has 14 amino acids. Germline trimming cut 0 bases from V and 3 bases from J; bases unmatched to any gene: 2. The germline V gene encodes CDR1 SGHNT and CDR2 YYREEE (reference sequence). DNA of the CDR3: TGTGCCAGCAGCTTGGCAGGGACAGACTATGGCTACACCTTC. It translates to CASSLAGTDYGYTF. The full variable domain, its missing parts supplied by reference TRBV5-4 and TRBJ1-2, is ETGVTQSPTHLIKTRGQQVTLRCSSQSGHNTVSWYQQALGQGPQFIFQYYREEENGRGNFPPRFSGLQFPNYSSELNVNALELDDSALYLCASSLAGTDYGYTFGSGTRLTVV.

This sequence joins TRBV5-1 and TRBJ2-2; 10 bases agree with TRBD2. This CDR3 region has 15 residues. The trim removed 2 bases at V and 4 bases at J, leaving 2 bases unmatched. The germline V gene encodes CDR1 SGHRS and CDR2 YFSETQ. CDR3 DNA: TGCGCCAGCAGCTTAGCGGGGGGGCTCACCGGGGAGCTGTTTTTT. Translated, it gives CASSLAGGLTGELFF.

This rearrangement joins TRBV28 to TRBJ2-3; tentative D call: TRBD2 (5 bases). Germline V CDR1 and CDR2: MDHEN, SYDVKM. Trimming removed 3 bases from V and 2 bases from J, with 9 bases in between. This CDR3 is 14 amino acids long. The CDR3 here is CASSFEGTTDTQYF. The CDR3 bases are TGTGCCAGCAGTTTCGAGGGTACCACAGATACGCAGTATTTT.

The genes are TRBV28 and TRBJ1-5, with a possible D match to TRBD1 (6 bases). Looked up from germline, CDR1 is MDHEN and CDR2 is SYDVKM. There are 15 residues in the CDR3. Trimming removed 8 bases at V and 2 bases at J, with 16 bases between. DNA of the CDR3: TGTGCCAGCGGTTGGGGGGGCGCCGGCAATCAGCCCCAGCATTTT. As protein: CASGWGGAGNQPQHF.

The chain couples TRBV18 to TRBJ2-1; 10 bases map to TRBD1. The J segment lost 6 bases and the V segment lost 3 bases, leaving 2 bases of the junction unmatched. Per germline, CDR1 KGHSH and CDR2 LQKENI. This CDR3 is built from 14 residues. CDR3 DNA sequence: TGTGCCAGCTCACCCCGGGACAGGGGCAATGAGCAGTTCTTC. Translating gives CASSPRDRGNEQFF.